This T cell receptor beta chain was obtained from a study of PD-L1 blockade in urothelial cancer. With respect to this clone: Its specificity is not known.

Time point: pretreatment peripheral blood. Using immunoSEQ multiplex PCR, the repertoire was profiled, and TCRdb retains in-frame clones only, with some absent. The table has tens of thousands of clones, roughly 87% seen once. Overall study findings and caveats: Durable-benefit cases showed more tumor-associated blood clone expansion at 3 weeks.

This sequence originates from an older woman with urothelial cancer. The sample consisted of PBMCs, taken around atezolizumab (anti-PD-L1) treatment.

CDR3 loop: CASSGGGDYGYTF. CDR3 DNA sequence: TGTGCCAGCAGTGGGGGGGGCGACTATGGCTACACCTTC. V is TRBV2 and J is TRBJ1-2; maybe TRBD1 (6 bases). Germline CDR1 is SNHLY and CDR2 is FYNNEI. Trimming pared 4 bases from V and 3 bases from J, leaving 9 bases between. The CDR3 covers 13 residues.